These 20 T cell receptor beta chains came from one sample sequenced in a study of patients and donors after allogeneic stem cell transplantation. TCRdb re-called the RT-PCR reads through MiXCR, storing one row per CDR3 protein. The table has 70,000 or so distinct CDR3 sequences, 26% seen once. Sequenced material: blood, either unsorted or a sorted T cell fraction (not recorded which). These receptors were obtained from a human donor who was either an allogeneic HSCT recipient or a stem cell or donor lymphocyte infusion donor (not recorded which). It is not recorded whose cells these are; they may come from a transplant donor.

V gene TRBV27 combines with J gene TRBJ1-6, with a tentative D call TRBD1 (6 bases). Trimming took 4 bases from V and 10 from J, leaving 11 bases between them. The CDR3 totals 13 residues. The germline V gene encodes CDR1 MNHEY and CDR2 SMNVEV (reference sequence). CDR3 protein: CASSWGARSPLHF. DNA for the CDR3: TGTGCCAGCAGTTGGGGGGCGCGGTCACCCCTCCACTTT.

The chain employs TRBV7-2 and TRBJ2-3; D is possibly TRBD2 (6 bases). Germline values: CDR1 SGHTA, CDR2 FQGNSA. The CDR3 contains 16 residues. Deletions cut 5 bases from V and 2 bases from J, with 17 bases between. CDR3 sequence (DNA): TGTGCCAGCAGCATGCCCGCGTTGGACTACACAGATACGCAGTATTTT. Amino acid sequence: CASSMPALDYTDTQYF.

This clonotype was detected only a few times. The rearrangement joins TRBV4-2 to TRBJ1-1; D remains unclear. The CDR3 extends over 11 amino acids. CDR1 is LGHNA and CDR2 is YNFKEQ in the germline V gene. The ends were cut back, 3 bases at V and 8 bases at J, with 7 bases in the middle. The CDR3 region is CASSQGPEAFF. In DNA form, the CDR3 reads TGTGCCAGCAGCCAGGGCCCCGAAGCTTTCTTT.

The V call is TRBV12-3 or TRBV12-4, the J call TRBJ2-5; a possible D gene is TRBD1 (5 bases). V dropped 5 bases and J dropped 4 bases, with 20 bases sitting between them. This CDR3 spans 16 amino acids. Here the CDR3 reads CASSPVATSGIETQYF. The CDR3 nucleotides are TGTGCCAGCAGTCCCGTAGCAACCTCAGGGATAGAGACCCAGTACTTC.

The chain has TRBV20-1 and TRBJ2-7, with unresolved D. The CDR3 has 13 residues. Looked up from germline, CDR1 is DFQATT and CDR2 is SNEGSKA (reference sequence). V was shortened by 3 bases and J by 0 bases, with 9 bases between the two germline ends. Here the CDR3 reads CSASAWPSYEQYF. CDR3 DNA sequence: TGCAGTGCTAGTGCTTGGCCCTCCTACGAGCAGTACTTC.

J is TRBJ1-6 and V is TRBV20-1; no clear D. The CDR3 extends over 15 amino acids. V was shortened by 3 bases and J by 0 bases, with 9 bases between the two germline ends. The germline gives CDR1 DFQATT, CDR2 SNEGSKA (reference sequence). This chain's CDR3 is CSASSEFSYNSPLHF. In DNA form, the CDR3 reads TGCAGTGCTAGTTCGGAGTTCTCCTATAATTCACCCCTCCACTTT.

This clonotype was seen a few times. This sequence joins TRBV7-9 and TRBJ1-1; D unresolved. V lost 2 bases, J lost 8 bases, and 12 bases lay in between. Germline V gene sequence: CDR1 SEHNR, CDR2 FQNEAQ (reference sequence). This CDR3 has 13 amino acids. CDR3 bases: TGTGCCAGCAGCTTAACCCAAACAGCCGAAGCTTTCTTT. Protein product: CASSLTQTAEAFF.

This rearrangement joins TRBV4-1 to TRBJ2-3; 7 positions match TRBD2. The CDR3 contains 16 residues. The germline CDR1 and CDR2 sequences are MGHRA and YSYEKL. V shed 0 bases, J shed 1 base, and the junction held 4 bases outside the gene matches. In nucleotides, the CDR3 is TGCGCCAGCAGCCAAGACCTAGCGGACCGCACAGATACGCAGTATTTT. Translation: CASSQDLADRTDTQYF.

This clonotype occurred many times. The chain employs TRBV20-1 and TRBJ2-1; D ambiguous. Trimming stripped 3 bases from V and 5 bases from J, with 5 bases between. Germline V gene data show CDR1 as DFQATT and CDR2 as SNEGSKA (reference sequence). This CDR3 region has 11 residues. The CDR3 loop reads CSASDHNEQFF. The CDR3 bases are TGCAGTGCTAGTGATCACAATGAGCAGTTCTTC.

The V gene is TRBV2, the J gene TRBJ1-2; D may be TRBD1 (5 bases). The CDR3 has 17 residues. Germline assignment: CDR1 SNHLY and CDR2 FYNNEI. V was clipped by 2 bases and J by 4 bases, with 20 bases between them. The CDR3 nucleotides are TGTGCCAGCAGTGAAAGGGGTTGGGGCTTAGGTGCCTATGGCTACACCTTC. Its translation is CASSERGWGLGAYGYTF. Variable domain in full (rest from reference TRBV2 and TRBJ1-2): EPEVTQTPSHQVTQMGQEVILRCVPISNHLYFYWYRQILGQKVEFLVSFYNNEISEKSEIFDDQFSVERPDGSNFTLKIRSTKLEDSAMYFCASSERGWGLGAYGYTFGSGTRLTVV.

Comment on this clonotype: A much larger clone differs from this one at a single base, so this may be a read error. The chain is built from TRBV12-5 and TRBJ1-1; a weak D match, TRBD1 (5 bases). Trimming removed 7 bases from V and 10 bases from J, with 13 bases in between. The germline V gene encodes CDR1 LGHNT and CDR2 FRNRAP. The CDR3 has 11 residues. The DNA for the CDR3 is TGTGCTAGTGCTCTCGGGGGAGGAGCTTTCTTT. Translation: CASALGGGAFF. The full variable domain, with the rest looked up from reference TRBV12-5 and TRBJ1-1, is DARVTQTPRHKVTEMGQEVTMRCQPILGHNTVFWYRQTMMQGLELLAYFRNRAPLDDSGMPKDRFSAEMPDATLATLKIQPSEPRDSAVYFCASALGGGAFFGQGTRLTVV.

CDR3 sequence: CASSFLDRVNEKLFF. The DNA for the CDR3 is TGTGCCAGCAGCTTCCTGGACAGAGTCAATGAAAAACTGTTTTTT. This rearrangement joins TRBV7-2 to TRBJ1-4, with TRBD1 as a possible D gene (6 bases). This CDR3 is 15 amino acids long. The germline V gene encodes CDR1 SGHTA and CDR2 FQGNSA. V was cut by 3 bases and J by 5 bases, with 13 bases left in between.

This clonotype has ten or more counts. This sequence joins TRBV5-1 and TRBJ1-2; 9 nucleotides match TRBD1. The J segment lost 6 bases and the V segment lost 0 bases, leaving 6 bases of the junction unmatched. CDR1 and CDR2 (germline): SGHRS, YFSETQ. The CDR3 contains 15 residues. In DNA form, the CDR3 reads TGCGCCAGCAGCTTGGAACAGGGGGCCGGTAATGGCTACACCTTC. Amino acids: CASSLEQGAGNGYTF.

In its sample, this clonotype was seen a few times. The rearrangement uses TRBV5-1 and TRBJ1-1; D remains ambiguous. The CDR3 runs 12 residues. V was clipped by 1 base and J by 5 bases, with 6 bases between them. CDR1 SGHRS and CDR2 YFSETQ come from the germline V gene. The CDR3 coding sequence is TGCGCCAGCAGCTTGACACATACTGAAGCTTTCTTT. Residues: CASSLTHTEAFF.

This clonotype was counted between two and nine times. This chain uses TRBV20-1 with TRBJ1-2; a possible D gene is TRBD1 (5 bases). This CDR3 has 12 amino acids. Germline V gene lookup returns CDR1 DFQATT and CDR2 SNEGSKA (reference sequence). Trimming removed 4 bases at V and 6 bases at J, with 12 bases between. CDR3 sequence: CSANPGANGYTF. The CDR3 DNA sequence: TGCAGTGCTAACCCCGGGGCCAATGGCTACACCTTC.

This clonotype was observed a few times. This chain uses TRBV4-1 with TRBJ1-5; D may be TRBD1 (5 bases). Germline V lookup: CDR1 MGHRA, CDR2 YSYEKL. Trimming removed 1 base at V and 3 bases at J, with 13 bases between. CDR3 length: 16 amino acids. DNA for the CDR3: TGCGCCAGCAGCCAAGTTTTCCAGGGACTCAATCAGCCCCAGCATTTT. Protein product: CASSQVFQGLNQPQHF.

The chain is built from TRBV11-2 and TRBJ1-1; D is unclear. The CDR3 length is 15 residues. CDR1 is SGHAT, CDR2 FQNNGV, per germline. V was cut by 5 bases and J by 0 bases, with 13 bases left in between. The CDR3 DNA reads TGTGCCAGCAGCGTCACTATCGCTATGAACACTGAAGCTTTCTTT. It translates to CASSVTIAMNTEAFF.

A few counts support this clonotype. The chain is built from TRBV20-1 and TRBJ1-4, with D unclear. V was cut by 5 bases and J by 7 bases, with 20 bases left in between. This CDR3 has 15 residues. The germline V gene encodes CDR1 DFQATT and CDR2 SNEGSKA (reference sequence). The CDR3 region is CSAEDGYNLGEKLFF. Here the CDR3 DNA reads TGCAGTGCTGAGGACGGTTATAATCTAGGTGAAAAACTGTTTTTT.

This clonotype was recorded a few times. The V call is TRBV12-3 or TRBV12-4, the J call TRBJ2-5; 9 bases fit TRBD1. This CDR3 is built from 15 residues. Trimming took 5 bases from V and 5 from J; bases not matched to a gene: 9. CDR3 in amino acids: CASSRTGGAGETQYF. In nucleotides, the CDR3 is TGTGCCAGCAGTCGAACAGGGGGCGCGGGGGAGACCCAGTACTTC.

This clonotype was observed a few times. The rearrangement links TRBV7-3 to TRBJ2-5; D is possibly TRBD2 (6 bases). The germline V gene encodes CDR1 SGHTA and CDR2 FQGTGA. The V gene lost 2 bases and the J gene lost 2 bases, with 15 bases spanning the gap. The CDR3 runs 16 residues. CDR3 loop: CASSLGLNSGQETQYF. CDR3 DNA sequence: TGTGCCAGCAGCTTAGGCCTAAATAGCGGTCAAGAGACCCAGTACTTC.